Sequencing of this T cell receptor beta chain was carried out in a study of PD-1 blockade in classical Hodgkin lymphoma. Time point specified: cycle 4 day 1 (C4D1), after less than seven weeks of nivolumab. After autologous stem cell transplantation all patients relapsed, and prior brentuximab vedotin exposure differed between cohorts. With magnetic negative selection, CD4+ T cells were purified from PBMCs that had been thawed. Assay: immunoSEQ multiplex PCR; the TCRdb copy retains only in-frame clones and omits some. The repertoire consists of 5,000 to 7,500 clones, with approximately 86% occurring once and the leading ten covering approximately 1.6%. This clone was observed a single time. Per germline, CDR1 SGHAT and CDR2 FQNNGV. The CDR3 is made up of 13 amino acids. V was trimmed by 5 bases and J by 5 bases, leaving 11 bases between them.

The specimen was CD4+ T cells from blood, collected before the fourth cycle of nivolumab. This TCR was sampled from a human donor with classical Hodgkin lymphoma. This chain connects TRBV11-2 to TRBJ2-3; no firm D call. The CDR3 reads CASSARQGDTQYF. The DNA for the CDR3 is TGTGCCAGCAGCGCCCGCCAAGGAGATACGCAGTATTTT. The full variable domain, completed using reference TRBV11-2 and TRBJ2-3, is EAGVAQSPRYKIIEKRQSVAFWCNPISGHATLYWYQQILGQGPKLLIQFQNNGVVDDSQLPKDRFSAERLKGVDSTLKIQPAKLEDSAVYLCASSARQGDTQYFGPGTRLTVL.